Below, 28 T cell receptor beta chains from the same sample are listed, as sequenced in a study of neoadjuvant anti-PD-1 for oral cavity cancer. Profiled with immunoSEQ multiplex PCR; TCRdb holds only in-frame clones, not every one. The sample holds 15,000 to 20,000 clones; 60% to 80% are singletons and the top ten take over 2.5%. This specimen was PBMCs, taken before nivolumab (anti-PD-1) treatment. The receptors shown here come from a person aged 40-85 years with oral cavity squamous cell carcinoma.

Only a few counts were recorded for this clone. This chain uses TRBV27 with TRBJ2-3, with TRBD2 matching over 12 bases. CDR1 is MNHEY and CDR2 is SMNVEV in the germline V gene (reference sequence). The CDR3 has 18 amino acids. Trimming cost V 6 bases and J 0 bases; bases outside gene matches: 10. This CDR3 reads CASRQGLAGRPSTDTQYF. CDR3 DNA sequence: TGTGCCAGCAGGCAAGGACTAGCGGGACGACCTAGCACAGATACGCAGTATTTT.

The chain employs TRBV2 and TRBJ1-3; no reliable D call. This CDR3 is 17 amino acids long. Trimming left V 0 bases short and J 0 bases short, with 12 bases between. The germline CDR1 and CDR2 sequences are SNHLY and FYNNEI. The CDR3 DNA is TGTGCCAGCAGTGAAGCGCTTTTGGCCCTCTCTGGAAACACCATATATTTT. It encodes CASSEALLALSGNTIYF.

The chain combines TRBV2 with TRBJ2-7; no clear D gene. The V gene lost 4 bases and the J gene lost 1 base, with 14 bases spanning the gap. The V gene's germline CDR1 is SNHLY and CDR2 FYNNEI. The CDR3 totals 15 residues. In DNA form, the CDR3 reads TGTGCCAGCAGTGGACCGACCCTAAATTCCTACGAGCAGTACTTC. Its protein is CASSGPTLNSYEQYF.

This clone showed up just a few times. CDR3 coding DNA: TGTGCCAGCAGTCCTCCCCCCGGGACAGCTAATACCGGGGAGCTGTTTTTT. Translated, it gives CASSPPPGTANTGELFF. J is TRBJ2-2 and V is TRBV27, with 7 bases matching TRBD1. After removal of 5 bases from V and 5 bases from J, the junction contained 14 bases not matched to a gene. The CDR3 contains 17 residues. From germline, CDR1 is MNHEY and CDR2 SMNVEV (reference sequence).

The V call is TRBV2, the J call TRBJ2-1, with 8 bases matching TRBD1. The J segment lost 0 bases and the V segment lost 4 bases, leaving 2 bases of the junction unmatched. This CDR3 has 15 amino acids. CDR1 is SNHLY and CDR2 is FYNNEI in the germline V gene. The CDR3 region is CASSVDRGSYNEQFF. CDR3 sequence (DNA): TGTGCCAGCAGTGTTGACAGGGGCTCCTACAATGAGCAGTTCTTC.

In its sample, this clone was seen a few times. This chain links TRBV2 with TRBJ1-1; a weak D match, TRBD1 (6 bases). Germline-derived CDR1 and CDR2 are SNHLY and FYNNEI. Trimming pared 2 bases from V and 7 bases from J, leaving 11 bases between. This CDR3 spans 13 amino acids. CDR3 in DNA: TGTGCCAGCAGTGAACGGGGGCGAATTGAAGCTTTCTTT. It yields the protein CASSERGRIEAFF.

Here the CDR3 reads CASSISGTGLTEAFF. In nucleotides, the CDR3 is TGTGCCAGTAGTATTTCCGGGACAGGGCTCACTGAAGCTTTCTTT. V is TRBV19 and J is TRBJ1-1; 9 bases match TRBD1. Germline CDR1 and CDR2: LNHDA and SQIVND (reference sequence). V shed 3 bases, J shed 4 bases, and the junction held 6 bases outside the gene matches. CDR3 length equals 15 residues.

The CDR3 here is CASSPGQREQYF. The CDR3 coding sequence is TGTGCCAGCAGCCCGGGACAGAGAGAGCAGTACTTC. The chain has TRBV5-6 and TRBJ2-7, with 7 bases aligning to TRBD1. The germline CDR1 and CDR2 sequences are SGHDT and YYEEEE. This CDR3 comprises 12 residues. V was pared by 4 bases and J by 7 bases, with 5 bases of the junction left unmatched.

The V call is TRBV10-3, the J call TRBJ1-2; 7 bases line up with TRBD1. The germline gives CDR1 ENHRY, CDR2 SYGVKD. Unmatched junction bases numbered 19, after V lost 7 bases and J lost 8 bases. The CDR3 length is 16 residues. CDR3 DNA sequence: TGTGCCATCAAAAGCCAAGCGGGACAGCTGTTTAGGGGCTACACCTTC. Amino acid sequence: CAIKSQAGQLFRGYTF.

Comment on this clone: The junction departs from the called germline gene at one end, perhaps through a read error. The gene calls are TRBV6-5 and TRBJ2-1, with TRBD2 identical over 8 bases. The germline gives CDR1 MNHEY, CDR2 SVGAGI. The CDR3 extends over 15 amino acids. The DNA of the CDR3 is TGTGCCAGCAGTTATGGGACTAGTCTCTACCATGAGCAGTTCTTC. Protein sequence: CASSYGTSLYHEQFF.

The chain is built from TRBV7-2 and TRBJ1-3; the D gene is possibly TRBD1 (6 bases). CDR1 and CDR2 from the germline V gene are SGHTA and FQGNSA. The CDR3 runs to 15 residues. The V end lost 3 bases, the J end lost 0 bases, and 9 bases lay between the germline ends. The CDR3 loop is CASSFLGGSGNTIYF. CDR3 nucleotides: TGTGCCAGCAGCTTCTTAGGGGGCTCTGGAAACACCATATATTTT.

The table lists this clone with a few counts. The rearrangement joins TRBV13 to TRBJ1-2; a weak D match, TRBD1 (6 bases). V was clipped by 2 bases and J by 6 bases, with 16 bases between them. Germline loops: CDR1 PRHDT, CDR2 FYEKMQ (reference sequence). The CDR3 consists of 15 residues. This CDR3 reads CASSLSFRGADGYTF. The CDR3 DNA reads as TGTGCCAGCAGCTTATCGTTCAGGGGAGCTGATGGCTACACCTTC.

CDR3 loop: CASSEEAGRNTGELFF. As DNA, the CDR3 is TGTGCCAGCAGTGAAGAGGCAGGAAGGAACACCGGGGAGCTGTTTTTT. The chain employs TRBV6-1 and TRBJ2-2; D gene ambiguous. The CDR3 covers 16 residues. Germline lookup yields CDR1 MNHNS and CDR2 SASEGT. V gave up 1 base and J gave up 1 base, with 10 bases separating them.

This chain connects TRBV11-1 to TRBJ2-3; 8 bases map to TRBD2. The germline V gene encodes CDR1 SGHAT and CDR2 FQDESV (reference sequence). Trimming cost V 5 bases and J 4 bases; bases outside gene matches: 5. The CDR3 runs to 14 residues. The CDR3 here is CASSRAGVADTQYF. DNA of the CDR3: TGTGCCAGCAGCCGAGCGGGAGTAGCAGATACGCAGTATTTT.

This CDR3 is CASSLIGGIGEQYF. DNA for the CDR3: TGTGCCAGCAGCTTGATCGGGGGTATAGGGGAGCAGTACTTC. The chain employs TRBV5-8 and TRBJ2-7; TRBD2 might be the D (6 bases). V dropped 1 base and J dropped 7 bases, with 15 bases sitting between them. This CDR3 spans 14 amino acids. CDR1 and CDR2 (germline): SGHTS, YDEGEE.

The chain links TRBV6-1 to TRBJ2-5; D is possibly TRBD2 (5 bases). Germline CDR1 reads MNHNS; CDR2 reads SASEGT. This CDR3 comprises 13 residues. V shed 2 bases and J shed 2 bases, with 6 bases lying between them. Here the CDR3 reads CASSEQRQETQYF. CDR3 nucleotide sequence: TGTGCCAGCAGTGAACAGCGGCAAGAGACCCAGTACTTC.

The chain employs TRBV25-1 and TRBJ1-5; D is uncertain. Trimming removed 1 base from V and 0 bases from J, with 7 bases in between. Germline-derived CDR1 and CDR2 are MGHDK and SYGVNS. There are 15 residues in the CDR3. CDR3 protein: CASSESGNSNQPQHF. The CDR3 nucleotides are TGTGCCAGCAGTGAATCCGGCAATAGCAATCAGCCCCAGCATTTT.

This chain uses TRBV7-8 with TRBJ1-4; D is ambiguous. V lost 1 base and J lost 0, with 9 bases in between. CDR3 length: 16 amino acids. The germline V gene encodes CDR1 SGHVS and CDR2 FQNEAQ. As DNA, the CDR3 is TGTGCCAGCAGCTTAGGGGCAGTTGCAACTAATGAAAAACTGTTTTTT. Its translation is CASSLGAVATNEKLFF.

CDR3 nucleotide sequence: TGTGCCAGCAGTGAAGGACCGACGACTGGGGCCAACGTCCTGACTTTC. Translation gives CASSEGPTTGANVLTF. The rearrangement joins TRBV2 to TRBJ2-6; the D is unclear. The CDR3 length is 16 residues. The germline V gene has CDR1 SNHLY and CDR2 FYNNEI. V lost 1 base and J 2 bases, leaving 9 bases between the germline ends.

V and J are TRBV5-1 and TRBJ2-7, with 9 bases fitting TRBD1. Trimming took 4 bases from V and 5 from J; bases not matched to a gene: 4. The CDR3 totals 13 residues. The germline V gene has CDR1 SGHRS and CDR2 YFSETQ. The DNA of the CDR3 is TGCGCCAGCAGCATGGGACAGGGAGACGAGCAGTACTTC. Protein sequence: CASSMGQGDEQYF.

This clone was counted once. J is TRBJ2-7 and V is TRBV5-1; D remains unclear. The CDR3 totals 12 residues. V was cut by 5 bases and J by 2 bases, with 8 bases left in between. From germline, CDR1 is SGHRS and CDR2 YFSETQ. The CDR3 protein is CASRSEAYEQYF. CDR3 DNA: TGCGCCAGCAGGAGTGAGGCCTACGAGCAGTACTTC.

The chain combines TRBV30 with TRBJ1-5, with no clear D. The germline gives CDR1 GTSNPN, CDR2 SVGIG (reference sequence). V dropped 4 bases and J dropped 3 bases, with 10 bases sitting between them. CDR3 length: 13 residues. The CDR3 DNA follows: TGTGCCTGGAAAGATAAGGACAATCAGCCCCAGCATTTT. This codes for CAWKDKDNQPQHF.

The genes are TRBV7-9 and TRBJ2-6; possibly TRBD1 or TRBD2 for D (5 bases each). Trimming stripped 3 bases from V and 6 bases from J, with 12 bases between. There are 15 residues in the CDR3. Germline CDR1 SEHNR, CDR2 FQNEAQ (reference sequence). CDR3 coding DNA: TGTGCCAGCAGCTTCGGGGCGGCATCGGCCAACGTCCTGACTTTC. Translation gives CASSFGAASANVLTF.

The chain combines TRBV9 with TRBJ1-5; D is possibly TRBD1 (5 bases). The CDR3 has 15 residues. CDR1 is SGDLS and CDR2 is YYNGEE in the germline V gene. Trimming removed 0 bases from V and 8 bases from J, with 15 bases in between. The CDR3 region has the DNA TGTGCCAGCAGCGTAGCCGGGACCGCTGAGGAGCCCCAGCATTTT. Amino acid sequence: CASSVAGTAEEPQHF.

The chain uses TRBV6-6 and TRBJ2-3; 9 nucleotides match TRBD2. V lost 6 bases, J lost 5 bases, and 12 bases stayed unmatched. Germline V gives CDR1 MNHNY, CDR2 SVGAGI (reference sequence). This CDR3 region has 16 residues. The CDR3 protein is CASSPFASGERDTQYF. Here the CDR3 DNA reads TGTGCCAGCAGCCCCTTTGCTAGCGGGGAAAGAGATACGCAGTATTTT.

CDR3 residues: CASSFGQGIFNEQFF. The CDR3 bases are TGTGCCAGCAGCTTTGGACAGGGGATATTCAATGAGCAGTTCTTC. The chain joins TRBV11-2 to TRBJ2-1; TRBD1 aligns across 9 bases. This CDR3 region has 15 residues. CDR1 and CDR2 (germline): SGHAT, FQNNGV. The V segment lost 3 bases and the J segment 6 bases; nucleotides outside the gene matches: 6.

This clone was seen only a few times. The V gene is TRBV14, the J gene TRBJ2-3; no clear D gene. V was pared by 8 bases and J by 0 bases, with 15 bases between. Germline CDR1 SGHDN, CDR2 FVKESK. The CDR3 covers 15 residues. CDR3 in DNA: TGTGCCAGCTCCTTTGGCGGATCTAGCACAGATACGCAGTATTTT. Translation: CASSFGGSSTDTQYF.

The gene calls are TRBV4-1 and TRBJ1-2, with a possible D match to TRBD1 (5 bases). The germline V gene encodes CDR1 MGHRA and CDR2 YSYEKL. V was pared by 2 bases and J by 6 bases, with 19 bases between. The CDR3 loop spans 16 amino acids. Here the CDR3 reads CASSQFGVGATNGYTF. For the CDR3, the DNA is TGCGCCAGCAGCCAATTTGGGGTAGGGGCGACCAATGGCTACACCTTC.